A selection of T cell receptor beta chains follows, all from one sample in a study of graft-versus-host responses after intestinal transplantation. These receptors lack a known antigen. Data came from immunoSEQ multiplex PCR; TCRdb stores just in-frame clones and leaves some out. The sample yields tens of thousands of clones, 85% to 95% seen once. Sample: unstimulated CD8+ T cells sorted from spleen or lymph node cells, taken before intestinal transplant. The origin of the receptors is a human donor who received an intestinal transplant. The CDR3 runs from the conserved cysteine through the conserved F or W. D genes are given only for firm matches. Expanded clones get a size class; other rows say once, few or many, or leave the size out.

D gene: TRBD2; J gene: TRBJ2-7; clone size: -; V gene: TRBV2; CDR3 DNA: TGTGCCAGCAGTGAACCCCTAGCGGGAGAAGACTACGAGCAGTACTTC; CDR3 protein: CASSEPLAGEDYEQYF
D gene: TRBD2; J gene: TRBJ2-7; clone size: -; V gene: TRBV5-1; CDR3 DNA: TGCGCCAGCAGCTTTCTTCCGGGACTAGCGGGAAACGAGCAGTACTTC; CDR3 protein: CASSFLPGLAGNEQYF
D gene: -; J gene: TRBJ1-2; clone size: -; V gene: TRBV5-8; CDR3 DNA: TGTGCCAGCAGCTGGGTTTTCTGGGGCTACACCTTC; CDR3 protein: CASSWVFWGYTF
D gene: -; J gene: TRBJ2-7; clone size: -; V gene: TRBV28; CDR3 DNA: TGTGCCAGCAGCCCGGTAGGGGCCTCCTACGAGCAGTACTTC; CDR3 protein: CASSPVGASYEQYF
D gene: TRBD2; J gene: TRBJ2-1; clone size: -; V gene: TRBV6-1; CDR3 DNA: TGTGCCAGCAGTGTACGACTAGCGGGAGACGGTGAGCAGTTCTTC; CDR3 protein: CASSVRLAGDGEQFF
D gene: TRBD1; J gene: TRBJ2-7; clone size: -; V gene: TRBV5-1; CDR3 DNA: TGCGCCAGCAGCGTATGGGACAGGGCCTCTTACGAGCAGTACTTC; CDR3 protein: CASSVWDRASYEQYF
D gene: -; J gene: TRBJ1-1; clone size: -; V gene: TRBV4-2; CDR3 DNA: TGTGCCAGCAGCCAAGATAGCTCCCTTTACTGGGCTTTCTTT; CDR3 protein: CASSQDSSLYWAFF
D gene: -; J gene: TRBJ2-7; clone size: -; V gene: TRBV5-4; CDR3 DNA: TGTGCCAGCAGCTTGGCTGAGGGGGCAGGGGGGTACGAGCAGTACTTC; CDR3 protein: CASSLAEGAGGYEQYF
D gene: -; J gene: TRBJ1-5; clone size: -; V gene: TRBV9; CDR3 DNA: TGTGCCAGCAGCGTATTTTGGAAGGGGCCCCAGCATTTT; CDR3 protein: CASSVFWKGPQHF
D gene: TRBD1; J gene: TRBJ2-7; clone size: -; V gene: TRBV9; CDR3 DNA: TGTGCCAGCAGCGTAGGGGACAGGGGCCCCTACGAGCAGTACTTC; CDR3 protein: CASSVGDRGPYEQYF
D gene: -; J gene: TRBJ2-7; clone size: -; V gene: TRBV6-5; CDR3 DNA: TGTGCCAGCAGTTACACTGCGGGGACCGACTACGAGCAGTACTTC; CDR3 protein: CASSYTAGTDYEQYF
D gene: -; J gene: TRBJ2-1; clone size: -; V gene: TRBV2; CDR3 DNA: TGTGCCAGCAGTGAAGAGATTCTCAATGAGCAGTTCTTC; CDR3 protein: CASSEEILNEQFF
D gene: TRBD2; J gene: TRBJ2-1; clone size: -; V gene: TRBV27; CDR3 DNA: TGTGCCAGCAGTTCAATAGCGGGAGTATACAATGAGCAGTTCTTC; CDR3 protein: CASSSIAGVYNEQFF
D gene: -; J gene: TRBJ1-1; clone size: -; V gene: TRBV4-1; CDR3 DNA: TGCGCCAACAGCCTGATTTTGGGACGGCTGAACACTGAAGCTTTCTTT; CDR3 protein: CANSLILGRLNTEAFF
D gene: -; J gene: TRBJ1-1; clone size: -; V gene: TRBV27; CDR3 DNA: TGTGCCAGCAGGGCCGGCAGCACTGAAGCTTTCTTT; CDR3 protein: CASRAGSTEAFF
D gene: -; J gene: TRBJ1-1; clone size: -; V gene: TRBV27; CDR3 DNA: TGTGCCAGCAGTAACCCCGTTCTCACTGAAGCTTTCTTT; CDR3 protein: CASSNPVLTEAFF
D gene: TRBD2; J gene: TRBJ2-7; clone size: -; V gene: TRBV2; CDR3 DNA: TGTGCCAGAACCACTAGCGGGAGGAACTCCTACGAGCAGTACTTC; CDR3 protein: CARTTSGRNSYEQYF
D gene: -; J gene: TRBJ1-2; clone size: -; V gene: TRBV10-3; CDR3 DNA: TGTGCCATCAGTGAATCTGGGCAAACGGGATACGGCTACACCTTC; CDR3 protein: CAISESGQTGYGYTF
D gene: TRBD2; J gene: TRBJ2-7; clone size: -; V gene: TRBV13; CDR3 DNA: TGTGCCAGCAGCTTAGGGGGACTAGCGGGAGACTACGAGCAGTACTTC; CDR3 protein: CASSLGGLAGDYEQYF
D gene: TRBD2; J gene: TRBJ2-1; clone size: -; V gene: TRBV29-1; CDR3 DNA: TGCAGCGTTGTCCAGCGGGAGTTTTCGGAGCAGTTCTTC; CDR3 protein: CSVVQREFSEQFF
D gene: -; J gene: TRBJ2-7; clone size: -; V gene: TRBV5-1; CDR3 DNA: TGCGCCAGCAGCCCCAAACACCTTACAGGGTTATCGTACGAGCAGTACTTC; CDR3 protein: CASSPKHLTGLSYEQYF
D gene: -; J gene: TRBJ1-1; clone size: -; V gene: TRBV6-5; CDR3 DNA: TGTGCCAGCAGTTACTCGACTGGGGAGGAAGCTTTCTTT; CDR3 protein: CASSYSTGEEAFF
D gene: -; J gene: TRBJ2-3; clone size: once; V gene: TRBV5-5; CDR3 DNA: TGTGCCAGCAGCGCCCGTGGGGTGGTCACAGATACGCAGTATTTT; CDR3 protein: CASSARGVVTDTQYF
D gene: -; J gene: TRBJ2-7; clone size: once; V gene: TRBV6-6; CDR3 DNA: TGTGCCAGCAAGGCGGCCAGGTACGACGAGCAGTACTTC; CDR3 protein: CASKAARYDEQYF
D gene: -; J gene: TRBJ1-5; clone size: -; V gene: TRBV21-1; CDR3 DNA: TGTGCCAGTCGGGACGGCCCCTACAGCAATCAGCCCCAGCATTTT; CDR3 protein: CASRDGPYSNQPQHF
D gene: -; J gene: TRBJ2-1; clone size: -; V gene: TRBV6-6; CDR3 DNA: TGTGCCAGCAGTTACCGGGCGGAGGCGGTATACAATGAGCAGTTCTTC; CDR3 protein: CASSYRAEAVYNEQFF
D gene: TRBD2; J gene: TRBJ2-7; clone size: -; V gene: TRBV5-6; CDR3 DNA: TGTGCCAGCAGCTTGGGTTCTAGCGGGAGGAGCTCCTACGAGCAGTACTTC; CDR3 protein: CASSLGSSGRSSYEQYF